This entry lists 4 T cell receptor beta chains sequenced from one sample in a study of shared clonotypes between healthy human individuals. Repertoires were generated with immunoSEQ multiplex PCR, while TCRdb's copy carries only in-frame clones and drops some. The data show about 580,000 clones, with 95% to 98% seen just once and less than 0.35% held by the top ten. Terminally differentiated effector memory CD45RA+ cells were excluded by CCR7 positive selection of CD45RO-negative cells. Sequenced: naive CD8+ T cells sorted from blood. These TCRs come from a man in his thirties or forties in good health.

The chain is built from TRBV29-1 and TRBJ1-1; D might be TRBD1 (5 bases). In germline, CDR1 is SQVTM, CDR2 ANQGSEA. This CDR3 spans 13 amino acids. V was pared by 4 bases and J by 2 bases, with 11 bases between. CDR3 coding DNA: TGCAGCGTTGCCCTTCAGGGAAACACTGAAGCTTTCTTT. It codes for CSVALQGNTEAFF.

In nucleotides, the CDR3 is TGTGCCAGCTCTGGGAGGGAGGCCACAGATACGCAGTATTTT. Amino acid sequence: CASSGREATDTQYF. V usage is TRBV7-9 and J usage is TRBJ2-3; 7 nucleotides match TRBD2. The CDR3 has 14 amino acids. Trimming removed 8 bases from V and 2 bases from J; junction bases left unmatched: 7. CDR1 and CDR2 (germline): SEHNR, FQNEAQ (reference sequence).

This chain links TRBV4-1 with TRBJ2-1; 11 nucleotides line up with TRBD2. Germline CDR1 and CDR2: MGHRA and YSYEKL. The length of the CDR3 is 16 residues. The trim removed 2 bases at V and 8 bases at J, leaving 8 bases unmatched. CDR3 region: CASSQISGRASYEQFF. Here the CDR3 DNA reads TGCGCCAGCAGCCAAATTAGCGGGAGGGCCTCCTATGAGCAGTTCTTC.

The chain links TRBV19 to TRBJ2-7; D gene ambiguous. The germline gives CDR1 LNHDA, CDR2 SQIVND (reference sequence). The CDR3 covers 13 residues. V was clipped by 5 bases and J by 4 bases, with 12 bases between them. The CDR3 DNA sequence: TGTGCCAGTAGTTCCCGCGGCCTATACGAGCAGTACTTC. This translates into CASSSRGLYEQYF.